This entry concerns a single TCR beta chain. The sample comes from a study of blood T cell repertoires in COVID-19. Clones were sequenced by immunoSEQ multiplex PCR, and TCRdb holds only the in-frame ones, with some missing. The table lists approximately 280,000 clones, 88% of them singletons. From germline, CDR1 is MNHEY and CDR2 SVGAGI. The CDR3 totals 13 residues. The V and J ends lost 7 bases and 5 bases, in that order; junction bases with no gene match: 6. The sample was peripheral blood. The receptor was derived from a man between 18 and 35 years old with active or convalescent COVID-19. The rearrangement links TRBV6-5 to TRBJ1-2, with TRBD1 identical over 8 bases. The CDR3 sequence is CASKQDRAYGYTF. In DNA, the CDR3 is TGTGCCAGCAAGCAGGACAGGGCGTATGGCTACACCTTC.